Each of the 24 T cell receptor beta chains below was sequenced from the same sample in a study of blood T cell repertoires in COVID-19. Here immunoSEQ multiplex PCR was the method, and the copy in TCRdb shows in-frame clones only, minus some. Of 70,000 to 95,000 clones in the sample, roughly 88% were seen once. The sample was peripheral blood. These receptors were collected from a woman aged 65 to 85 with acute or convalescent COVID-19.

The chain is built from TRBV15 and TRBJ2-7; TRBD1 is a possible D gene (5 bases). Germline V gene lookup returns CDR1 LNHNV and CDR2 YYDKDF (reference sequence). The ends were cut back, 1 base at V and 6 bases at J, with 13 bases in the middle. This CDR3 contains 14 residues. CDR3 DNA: TGTGCCACCAGCAGAGTTCCAGGTCAGGGCGAGCAGTACTTC. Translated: CATSRVPGQGEQYF. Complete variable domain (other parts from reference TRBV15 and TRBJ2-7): DAMVIQNPRYQVTQFGKPVTLSCSQTLNHNVMYWYQQKSSQAPKLLFHYYDKDFNNEADTPDNFQSRRPNTSFCFLDIRSPGLGDTAMYLCATSRVPGQGEQYFGPGTRLTVT.

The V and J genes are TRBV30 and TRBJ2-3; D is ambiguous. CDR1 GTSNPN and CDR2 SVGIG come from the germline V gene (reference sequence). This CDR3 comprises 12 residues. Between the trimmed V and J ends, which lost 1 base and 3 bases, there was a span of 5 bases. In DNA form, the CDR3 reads TGTGCCTGGAGTGGAGGTACAGATACGCAGTATTTT. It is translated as CAWSGGTDTQYF.

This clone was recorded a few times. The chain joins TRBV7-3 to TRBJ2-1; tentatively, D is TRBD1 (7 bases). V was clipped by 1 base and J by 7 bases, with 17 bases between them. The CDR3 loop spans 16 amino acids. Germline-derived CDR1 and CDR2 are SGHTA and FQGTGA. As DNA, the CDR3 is TGTGCCAGCAGCTTAAGCCGGGACCCAGGGGGGAATGAGCAGTTCTTC. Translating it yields CASSLSRDPGGNEQFF. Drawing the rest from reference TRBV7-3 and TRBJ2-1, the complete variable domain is GAGVSQTPSNKVTEKGKYVELRCDPISGHTALYWYRQSLGQGPEFLIYFQGTGAADDSGLPNDRFFAVRPEGSVSTLKIQRTERGDSAVYLCASSLSRDPGGNEQFFGPGTRLTVL.

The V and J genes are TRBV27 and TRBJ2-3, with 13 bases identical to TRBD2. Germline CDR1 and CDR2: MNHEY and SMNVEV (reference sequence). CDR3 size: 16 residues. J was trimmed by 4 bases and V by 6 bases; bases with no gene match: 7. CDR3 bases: TGTGCCAGCAGACGGACTAGCGGGAGATCCGCAGATACGCAGTATTTT. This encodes CASRRTSGRSADTQYF.

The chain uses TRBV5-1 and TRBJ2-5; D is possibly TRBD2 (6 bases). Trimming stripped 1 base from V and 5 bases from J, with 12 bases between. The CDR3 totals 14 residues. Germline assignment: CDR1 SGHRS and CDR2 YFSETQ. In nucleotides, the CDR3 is TGCGCCAGCAGCTTGACGGGAGAAGGCGAGACCCAGTACTTC. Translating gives CASSLTGEGETQYF.

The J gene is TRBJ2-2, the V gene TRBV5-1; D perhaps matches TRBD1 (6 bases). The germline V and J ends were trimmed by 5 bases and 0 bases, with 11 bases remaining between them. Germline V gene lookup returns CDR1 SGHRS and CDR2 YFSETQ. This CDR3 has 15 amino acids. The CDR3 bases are TGCGCCAGCAGGGGGGACAACGCGAACACCGGGGAGCTGTTTTTT. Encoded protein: CASRGDNANTGELFF. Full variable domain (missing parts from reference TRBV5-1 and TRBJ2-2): KAGVTQTPRYLIKTRGQQVTLSCSPISGHRSVSWYQQTPGQGLQFLFEYFSETQRNKGNFPGRFSGRQFSNSRSEMNVSTLELGDSALYLCASRGDNANTGELFFGEGSRLTVL.

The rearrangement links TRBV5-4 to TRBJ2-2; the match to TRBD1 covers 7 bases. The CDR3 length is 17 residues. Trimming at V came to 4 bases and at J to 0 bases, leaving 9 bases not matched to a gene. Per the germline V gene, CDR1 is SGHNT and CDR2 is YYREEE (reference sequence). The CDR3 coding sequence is TGTGCCAGCAGCCCACCTGGACAGGCGTCGAACACCGGGGAGCTGTTTTTT. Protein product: CASSPPGQASNTGELFF.

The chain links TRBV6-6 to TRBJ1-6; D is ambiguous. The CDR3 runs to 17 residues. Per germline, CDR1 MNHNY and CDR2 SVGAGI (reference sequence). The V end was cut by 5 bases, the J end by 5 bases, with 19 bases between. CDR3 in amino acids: CASSRSGLPGNNSPLHF. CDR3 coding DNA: TGTGCCAGCAGTCGCAGCGGGCTACCAGGCAATAATTCACCCCTCCACTTT.

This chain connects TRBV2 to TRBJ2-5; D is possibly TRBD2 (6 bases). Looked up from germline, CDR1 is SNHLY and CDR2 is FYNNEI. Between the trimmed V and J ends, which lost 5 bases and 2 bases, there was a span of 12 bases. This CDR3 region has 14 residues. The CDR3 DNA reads TGTGCCAGCAGTTCCGGGACTGCACAAGAGACCCAGTACTTC. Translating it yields CASSSGTAQETQYF. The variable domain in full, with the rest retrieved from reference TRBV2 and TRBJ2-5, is EPEVTQTPSHQVTQMGQEVILRCVPISNHLYFYWYRQILGQKVEFLVSFYNNEISEKSEIFDDQFSVERPDGSNFTLKIRSTKLEDSAMYFCASSSGTAQETQYFGPGTRLLVL.

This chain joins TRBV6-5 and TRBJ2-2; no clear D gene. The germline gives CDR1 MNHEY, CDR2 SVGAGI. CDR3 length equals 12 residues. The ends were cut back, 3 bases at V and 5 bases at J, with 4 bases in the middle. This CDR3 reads CASSYQTGELFF. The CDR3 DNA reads TGTGCCAGCAGTTATCAGACCGGGGAGCTGTTTTTT.

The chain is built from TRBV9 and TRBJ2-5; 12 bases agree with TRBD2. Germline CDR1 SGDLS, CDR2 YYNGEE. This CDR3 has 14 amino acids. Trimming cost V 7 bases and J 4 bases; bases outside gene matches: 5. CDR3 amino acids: CASAELAGGETQYF. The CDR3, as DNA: TGTGCCAGCGCGGAACTAGCGGGAGGAGAGACCCAGTACTTC.

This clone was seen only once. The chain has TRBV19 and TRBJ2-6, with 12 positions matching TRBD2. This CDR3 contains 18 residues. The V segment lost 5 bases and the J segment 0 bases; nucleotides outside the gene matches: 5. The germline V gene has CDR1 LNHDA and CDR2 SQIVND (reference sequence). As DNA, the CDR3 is TGTGCCAGTAGTCCCCGACTAGCGGGGGACTCTGGGGCCAACGTCCTGACTTTC. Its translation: CASSPRLAGDSGANVLTF.

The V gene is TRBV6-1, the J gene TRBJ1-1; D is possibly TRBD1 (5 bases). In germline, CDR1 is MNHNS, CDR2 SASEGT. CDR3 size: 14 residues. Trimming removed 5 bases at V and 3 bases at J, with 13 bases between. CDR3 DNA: TGTGCCAGCAGTCCAGGGACTCGGGACACTGAAGCTTTCTTT. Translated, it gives CASSPGTRDTEAFF.

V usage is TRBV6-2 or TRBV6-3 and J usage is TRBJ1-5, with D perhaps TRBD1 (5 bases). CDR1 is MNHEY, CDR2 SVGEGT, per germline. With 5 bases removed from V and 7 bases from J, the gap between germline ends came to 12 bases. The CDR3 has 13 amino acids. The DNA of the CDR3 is TGTGCCAGCAGTCTAACACAGGAACAGCCCCAGCATTTT. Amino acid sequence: CASSLTQEQPQHF.

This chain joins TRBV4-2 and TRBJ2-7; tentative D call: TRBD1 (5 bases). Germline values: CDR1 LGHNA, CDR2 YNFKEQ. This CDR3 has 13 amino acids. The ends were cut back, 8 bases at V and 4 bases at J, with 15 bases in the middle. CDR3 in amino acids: CASALKQEYEQYF. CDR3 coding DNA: TGTGCCAGCGCCCTGAAACAGGAATACGAGCAGTACTTC.

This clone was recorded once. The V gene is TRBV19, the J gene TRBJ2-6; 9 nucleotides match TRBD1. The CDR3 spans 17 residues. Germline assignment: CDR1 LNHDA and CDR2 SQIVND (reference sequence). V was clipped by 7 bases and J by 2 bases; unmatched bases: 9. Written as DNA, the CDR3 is TGTGCCAGTACCGTTTTACAGGGGGCGGCTGGGGCCAACGTCCTGACTTTC. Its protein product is CASTVLQGAAGANVLTF. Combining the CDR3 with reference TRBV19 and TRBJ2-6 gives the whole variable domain DGGITQSPKYLFRKEGQNVTLSCEQNLNHDAMYWYRQDPGQGLRLIYYSQIVNDFQKGDIAEGYSVSREKKESFPLTVTSAQKNPTAFYLCASTVLQGAAGANVLTFGAGSRLTVL.

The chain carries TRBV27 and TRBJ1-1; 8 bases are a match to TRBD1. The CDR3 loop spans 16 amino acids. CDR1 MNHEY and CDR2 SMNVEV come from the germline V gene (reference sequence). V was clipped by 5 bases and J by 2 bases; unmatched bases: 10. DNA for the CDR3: TGTGCCAGCAGTCCGAGACAGGGGAGCGGAAACACTGAAGCTTTCTTT. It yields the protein CASSPRQGSGNTEAFF.

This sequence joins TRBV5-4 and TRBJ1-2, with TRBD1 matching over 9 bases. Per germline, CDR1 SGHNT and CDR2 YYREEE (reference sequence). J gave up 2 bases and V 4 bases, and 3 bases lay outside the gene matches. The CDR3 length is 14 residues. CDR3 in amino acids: CASSQGQGNYGYTF. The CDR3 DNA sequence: TGTGCCAGCAGCCAAGGACAGGGGAACTATGGCTACACCTTC.

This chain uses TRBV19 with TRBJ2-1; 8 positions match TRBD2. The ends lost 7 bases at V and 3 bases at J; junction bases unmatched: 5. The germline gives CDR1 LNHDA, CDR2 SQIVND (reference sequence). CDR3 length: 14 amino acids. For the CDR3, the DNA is TGTGCCAGTACACAGCGGGGGAACTACAATGAGCAGTTCTTC. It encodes CASTQRGNYNEQFF.

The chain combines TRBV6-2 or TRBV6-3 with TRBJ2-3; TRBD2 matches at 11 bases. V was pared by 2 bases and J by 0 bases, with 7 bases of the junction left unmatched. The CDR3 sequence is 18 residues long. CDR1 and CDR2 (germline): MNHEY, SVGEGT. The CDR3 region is CASSYGTSGIASTDTQYF. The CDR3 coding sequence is TGTGCCAGCAGTTACGGGACTAGCGGTATAGCTAGCACAGATACGCAGTATTTT.

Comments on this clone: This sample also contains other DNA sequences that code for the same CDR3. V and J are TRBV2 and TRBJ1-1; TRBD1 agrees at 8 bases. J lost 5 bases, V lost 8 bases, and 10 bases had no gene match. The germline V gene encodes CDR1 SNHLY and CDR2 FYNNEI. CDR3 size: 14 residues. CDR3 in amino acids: CASGDRLRNTEAFF. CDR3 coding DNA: TGTGCCAGCGGGGACAGGTTACGCAATACTGAAGCTTTCTTT. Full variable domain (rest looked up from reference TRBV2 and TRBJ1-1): EPEVTQTPSHQVTQMGQEVILRCVPISNHLYFYWYRQILGQKVEFLVSFYNNEISEKSEIFDDQFSVERPDGSNFTLKIRSTKLEDSAMYFCASGDRLRNTEAFFGQGTRLTVV.

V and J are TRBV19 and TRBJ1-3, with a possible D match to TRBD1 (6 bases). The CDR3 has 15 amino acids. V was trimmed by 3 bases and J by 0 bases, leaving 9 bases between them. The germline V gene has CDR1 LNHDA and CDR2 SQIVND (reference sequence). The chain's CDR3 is CASSIGQISGNTIYF. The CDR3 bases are TGTGCCAGTAGTATCGGACAGATCTCTGGAAACACCATATATTTT.

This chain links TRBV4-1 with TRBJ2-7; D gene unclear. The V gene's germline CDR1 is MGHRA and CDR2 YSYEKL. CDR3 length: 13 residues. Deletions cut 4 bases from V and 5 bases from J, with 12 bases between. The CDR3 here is CASSLTVSHEQYF. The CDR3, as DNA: TGCGCCAGCAGCCTAACAGTTTCGCACGAGCAGTACTTC.

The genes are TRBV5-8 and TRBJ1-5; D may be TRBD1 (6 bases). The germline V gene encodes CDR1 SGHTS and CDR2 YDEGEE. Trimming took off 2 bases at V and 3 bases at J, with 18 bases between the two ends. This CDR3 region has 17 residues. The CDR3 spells CASSFRTGPSPNQPQHF. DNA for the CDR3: TGTGCCAGCAGCTTCCGAACAGGGCCCTCCCCCAATCAGCCCCAGCATTTT.